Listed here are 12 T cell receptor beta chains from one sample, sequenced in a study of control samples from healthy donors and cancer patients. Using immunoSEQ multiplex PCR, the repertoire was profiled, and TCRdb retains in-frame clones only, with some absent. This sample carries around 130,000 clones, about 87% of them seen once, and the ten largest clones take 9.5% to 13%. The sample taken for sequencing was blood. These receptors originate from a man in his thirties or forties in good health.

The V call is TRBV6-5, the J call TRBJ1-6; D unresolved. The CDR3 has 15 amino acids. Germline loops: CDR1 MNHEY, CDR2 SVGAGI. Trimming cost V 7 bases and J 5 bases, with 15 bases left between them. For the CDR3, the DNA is TGTGCCAGCACGTACGCAATGAACGATAATTCACCCCTCCACTTT. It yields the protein CASTYAMNDNSPLHF.

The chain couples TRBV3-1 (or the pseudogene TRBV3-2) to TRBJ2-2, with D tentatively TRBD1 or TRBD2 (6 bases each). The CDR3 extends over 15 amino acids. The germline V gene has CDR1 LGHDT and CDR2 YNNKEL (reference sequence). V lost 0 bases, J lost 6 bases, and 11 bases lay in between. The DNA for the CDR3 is TGTGCCAGCAGCCAAGAGAGGAGGGGGGCCGGGGAGCTGTTTTTT. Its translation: CASSQERRGAGELFF.

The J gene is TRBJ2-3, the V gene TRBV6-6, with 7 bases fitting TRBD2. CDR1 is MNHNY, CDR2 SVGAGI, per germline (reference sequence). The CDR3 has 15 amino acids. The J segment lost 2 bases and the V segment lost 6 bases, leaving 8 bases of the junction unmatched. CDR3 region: CASSPRGDSTDTQYF. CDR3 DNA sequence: TGTGCCAGCAGCCCACGGGGGGACTCCACAGATACGCAGTATTTT.

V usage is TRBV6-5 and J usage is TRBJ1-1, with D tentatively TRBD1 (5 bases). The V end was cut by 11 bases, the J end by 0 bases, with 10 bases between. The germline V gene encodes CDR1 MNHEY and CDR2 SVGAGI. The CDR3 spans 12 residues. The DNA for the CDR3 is TGTGCCGTCAGGGTGGTGAACACTGAAGCTTTCTTT. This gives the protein CAVRVVNTEAFF.

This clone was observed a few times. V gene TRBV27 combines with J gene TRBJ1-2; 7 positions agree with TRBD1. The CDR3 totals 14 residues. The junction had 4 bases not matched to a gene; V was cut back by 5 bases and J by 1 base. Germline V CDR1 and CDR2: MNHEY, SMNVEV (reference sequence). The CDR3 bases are TGTGCCAGCAGTAGGCAGGGGGGTAACTATGGCTACACCTTC. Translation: CASSRQGGNYGYTF.

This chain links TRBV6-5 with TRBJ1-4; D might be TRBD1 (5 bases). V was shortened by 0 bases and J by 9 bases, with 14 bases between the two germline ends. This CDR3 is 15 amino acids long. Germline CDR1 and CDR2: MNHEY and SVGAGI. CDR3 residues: CASSYSMAAGKKLFF. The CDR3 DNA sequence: TGTGCCAGCAGTTACTCGATGGCGGCAGGGAAAAAACTGTTTTTT.

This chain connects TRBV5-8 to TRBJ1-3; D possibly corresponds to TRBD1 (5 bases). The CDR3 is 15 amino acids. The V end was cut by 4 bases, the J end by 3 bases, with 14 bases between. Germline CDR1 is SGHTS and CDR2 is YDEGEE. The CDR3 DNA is TGTGCCAGCAGCGCCCTGGGGGGGTTTGGAAACACCATATATTTT. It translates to CASSALGGFGNTIYF.

The CDR3 reads CASSSQGAGDTEAFF. The CDR3 DNA reads TGTGCCAGCAGTTCTCAGGGGGCAGGTGACACTGAAGCTTTCTTT. This chain connects TRBV28 to TRBJ1-1, with 8 bases aligning to TRBD1. The germline V gene has CDR1 MDHEN and CDR2 SYDVKM. There are 15 residues in the CDR3. The V and J ends lost 4 bases and 3 bases, in that order; junction bases with no gene match: 7. Combining the CDR3 with reference TRBV28 and TRBJ1-1 gives the whole variable domain DVKVTQSSRYLVKRTGEKVFLECVQDMDHENMFWYRQDPGLGLRLIYFSYDVKMKEKGDIPEGYSVSREKKERFSLILESASTNQTSMYLCASSSQGAGDTEAFFGQGTRLTVV.

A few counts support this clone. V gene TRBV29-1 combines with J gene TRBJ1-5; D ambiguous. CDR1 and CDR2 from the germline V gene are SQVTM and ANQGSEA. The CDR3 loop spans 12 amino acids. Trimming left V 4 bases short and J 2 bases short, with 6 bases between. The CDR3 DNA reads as TGCAGCGTTGTAGTGGGCAATCAGCCCCAGCATTTT. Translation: CSVVVGNQPQHF.

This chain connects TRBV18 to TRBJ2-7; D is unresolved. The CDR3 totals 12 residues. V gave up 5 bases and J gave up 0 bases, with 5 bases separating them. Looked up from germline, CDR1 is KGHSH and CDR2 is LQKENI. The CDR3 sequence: CASSASSYEQYV. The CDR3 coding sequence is TGTGCCAGCTCAGCTTCCTCCTACGAGCAGTACGTC.

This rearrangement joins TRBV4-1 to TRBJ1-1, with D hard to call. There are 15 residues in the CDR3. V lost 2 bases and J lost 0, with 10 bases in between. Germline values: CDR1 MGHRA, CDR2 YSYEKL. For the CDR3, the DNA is TGCGCCAGCAGCCAATTCGGAGGGATGAACACTGAAGCTTTCTTT. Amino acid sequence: CASSQFGGMNTEAFF.

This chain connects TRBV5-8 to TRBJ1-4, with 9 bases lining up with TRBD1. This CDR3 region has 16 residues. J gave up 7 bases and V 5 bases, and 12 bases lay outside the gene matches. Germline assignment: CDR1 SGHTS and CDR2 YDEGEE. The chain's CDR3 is CASRPGQGIYGEKLFF. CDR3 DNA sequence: TGTGCCAGCAGACCGGGACAGGGCATCTATGGTGAAAAACTGTTTTTT.